This T cell receptor beta chain was identified during a study of glioma-infiltrating T cells. Amplification of TCR alpha and beta CDR3 regions from RNA used iRepertoire nested multiplex PCR. TCRdb re-called the multiplex PCR reads through MiXCR, storing one row per CDR3 protein. Of around 120,000 distinct CDR3 sequences in the sample, under 30% are singletons; the top ten hold over 25%. CDR1 and CDR2 from the germline V gene are SGHAT and FQNNGV. The CDR3 length is 13 residues. Trimming stripped 10 bases from V and 3 bases from J, with 13 bases between. The sample comprised glioma tissue, nonneoplastic brain tissue, or PBMCs (not recorded which). This chain joins TRBV11-2 and TRBJ2-1; D may be TRBD1 (5 bases). The receptor was derived from a human donor with low-grade glioma or glioblastoma, undergoing nonglioma brain surgery, or in good health (not recorded which). The CDR3 sequence: CATRTSCYNEQFF. The CDR3 DNA sequence: TGTGCCACCAGGACAAGCTGCTACAATGAGCAGTTCTTC.